The sample holds a few counts of the clone carrying this TCR beta chain. Its cognate antigen is unknown. This CDR3 has 13 residues. CDR1 is ENHRY and CDR2 is SYGVKD in the germline V gene. V shed 4 bases and J 3 bases; nucleotides not matched to a gene: 2. The data were taken from a study of identifying expanded T cells in peripheral blood. General study results and limits: Over about two and four weeks, about 15 and 19 clones changed, versus around 1.3 between replicates.

TCRdb's copy holds only in-frame clones and misses some; the assay was immunoSEQ multiplex PCR. This sample yields about 90,000 clones, of which around 84% are seen a single time; 4.5% belongs to the top ten. This sequence joins TRBV10-3 and TRBJ1-1, with TRBD1 matching 7 bases. Sequenced: blood. The TCR originated in a person between 18 and 70 years old in good health. The CDR3 sequence: CAISVRGDTEAFF. The CDR3 region has the DNA TGTGCCATCAGTGTCAGGGGGGACACTGAAGCTTTCTTT.